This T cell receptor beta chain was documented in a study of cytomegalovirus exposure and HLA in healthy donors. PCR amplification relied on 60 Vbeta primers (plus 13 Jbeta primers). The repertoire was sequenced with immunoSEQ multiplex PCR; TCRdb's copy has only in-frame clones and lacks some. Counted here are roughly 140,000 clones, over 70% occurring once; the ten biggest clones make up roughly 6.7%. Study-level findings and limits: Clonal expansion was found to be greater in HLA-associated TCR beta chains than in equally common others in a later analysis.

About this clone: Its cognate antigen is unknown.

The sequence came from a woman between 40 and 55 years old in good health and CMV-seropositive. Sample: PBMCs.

The CDR3 spells CASSPLRDREDTEAFF. The CDR3 nucleotides read TGTGCCAGCAGCCCCCTTCGGGACAGGGAGGACACTGAAGCTTTCTTT. The chain employs TRBV27 and TRBJ1-1; TRBD1 agrees at 9 bases. In germline, CDR1 is MNHEY, CDR2 SMNVEV (reference sequence). The CDR3 loop spans 16 amino acids. The ends lost 6 bases at V and 3 bases at J; junction bases unmatched: 11.